The sequence of this TCR beta chain was determined in a study of a mutant IDH1 vaccine in newly diagnosed glioma. Study-wide background: Beginning 4-6 weeks after radiotherapy alone, or with temozolomide cycles, vaccination took place. Every participant had undergone radiotherapy, temozolomide, or both before, and most underwent both.

Noted time point: week 5, during vaccination. Topical imiquimod was applied with each vaccine dose, which held 300 ug of mutant IDH1 20-mer peptide. The CDR3 is made up of 14 amino acids. Deletions cut 7 bases from V and 3 bases from J, with 15 bases between. Looked up from germline, CDR1 is MNHNS and CDR2 is SASEGT. Using immunoSEQ multiplex PCR, the repertoire was profiled, and TCRdb retains in-frame clones only, with some absent. The sample shows about 54,000 clones, approximately 81% of them seen only once. In the case of this clone: Its antigen is unknown.

This chain joins TRBV6-1 and TRBJ1-1, with no clear D. The receptor's source is a young man with glioma. This specimen consisted of PBMCs, obtained from a glioma patient whose treatment included an IDH1 peptide vaccine. CDR3 sequence: CASTQRRAYTEAFF. The CDR3 DNA follows: TGTGCCAGCACTCAAAGAAGGGCGTACACTGAAGCTTTCTTT.